This T cell receptor beta chain derives from a study of early T cells in non-severe SARS-CoV-2 infection. The overall study: Unpaired chains resulted from sequencing bulk RNA of unsorted whole blood. Study results and caveats: VDJdb matches were skewed toward anti-spike CD8 T cell responses.

Comment on this clonotype: Its antigen is undetermined.

The protocol attached unique molecular identifiers to individual cDNA molecules. MiXCR, run by TCRdb on the 5' RACE reads, gives a single entry per CDR3 protein. The sample lists 26,000 or so distinct CDR3 sequences, about 5% occurring once. The source was whole blood, collected at baseline. This TCR came from an adult who was a healthcare worker with PCR-confirmed SARS-CoV-2 infection or an uninfected control (not recorded which).

CDR3 sequence (DNA): TGTGCCAGCAGCCACAGGGGGCCGGGCGAGCAGTACTTC. It translates to CASSHRGPGEQYF. The V and J genes are TRBV28 and TRBJ2-7; TRBD1 agrees at 9 bases. V lost 6 bases to trimming and J lost 6 bases; unmatched junction nucleotides: 6. Germline V gives CDR1 MDHEN, CDR2 SYDVKM. The CDR3 totals 13 residues. The full variable domain, rest sourced from reference TRBV28 and TRBJ2-7, is DVKVTQSSRYLVKRTGEKVFLECVQDMDHENMFWYRQDPGLGLRLIYFSYDVKMKEKGDIPEGYSVSREKKERFSLILESASTNQTSMYLCASSHRGPGEQYFGPGTRLTVT.